Below, one T cell receptor (beta chain) is given with its context. The data derive from a study of blood T cell repertoires in COVID-19. Whole-study context: Samples came from the United States, Italy and Spain, spanning acute and convalescent COVID-19. From T cells, B-cell-depleted T cells, or PBMCs came the material, which was cDNA or gDNA.

In the original processing: Scientists estimated how many nucleated cells there were by amplifying reference gene primers. The assay was immunoSEQ multiplex PCR, and TCRdb's table has in-frame clones only and misses some. Clone size and V and J calls were adopted from that table, with D and trimming inferred from the DNA. This sample carries about 200,000 clones, approximately 88% of them seen once, and the ten largest clones take about 27%. Trimming took 0 bases from V and 7 from J; bases not matched to a gene: 5. In germline, CDR1 is LNHNV, CDR2 YYDKDF (reference sequence). This CDR3 is 15 amino acids long.

V gene TRBV15 combines with J gene TRBJ2-1; 8 positions match TRBD1. Sample: peripheral blood. This clonotype was sampled from a man aged 35 to 55 with acute or convalescent COVID-19. The CDR3: CATSRDPGGYNEQFF. In nucleotides, the CDR3 is TGTGCCACCAGCAGAGATCCAGGGGGCTATAATGAGCAGTTCTTC.